This T cell receptor (beta chain) is from a study of T cell repertoires in cytomegalovirus infection. Using its own MiXCR run on the reads, TCRdb lists one record per CDR3 protein. The data hold about 700,000 distinct CDR3 sequences, with roughly 30% observed a single time. CDR3 length: 12 residues. V dropped 6 bases and J dropped 4 bases, with 10 bases sitting between them. The germline V gene encodes CDR1 MDHEN and CDR2 SYDVKM. This clonotype was counted between two and nine times. The antigen is undetermined. The rearrangement joins TRBV28 to TRBJ2-7; D unresolved. The receptor was isolated from a human donor in good health (CMV status not recorded). Some clones in this sample may be carry-over from other donors' samples. Material: cultured PBMCs, obtained from culture after CMV antigen stimulation. CDR3 loop: CASSSPWYEQYF. CDR3 coding DNA: TGTGCCAGCAGCTCCCCCTGGTACGAGCAGTACTTC.